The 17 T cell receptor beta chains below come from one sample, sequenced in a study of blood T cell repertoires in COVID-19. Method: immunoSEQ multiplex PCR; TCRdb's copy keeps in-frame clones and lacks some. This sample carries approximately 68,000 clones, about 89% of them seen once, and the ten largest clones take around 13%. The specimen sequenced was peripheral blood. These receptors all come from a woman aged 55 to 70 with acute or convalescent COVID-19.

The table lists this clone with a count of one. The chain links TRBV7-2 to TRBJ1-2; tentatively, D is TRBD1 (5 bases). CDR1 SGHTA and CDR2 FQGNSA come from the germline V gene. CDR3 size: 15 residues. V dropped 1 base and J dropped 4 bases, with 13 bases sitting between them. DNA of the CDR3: TGTGCCAGCAGCTTAGATAGGGGTTCTTCCTATGGCTACACCTTC. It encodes CASSLDRGSSYGYTF.

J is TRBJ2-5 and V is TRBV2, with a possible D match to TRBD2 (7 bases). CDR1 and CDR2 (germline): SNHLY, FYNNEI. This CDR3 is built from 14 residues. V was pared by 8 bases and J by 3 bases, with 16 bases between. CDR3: CASGGRGAKETQYF. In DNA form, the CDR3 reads TGTGCCAGCGGGGGACGGGGGGCCAAAGAGACCCAGTACTTC.

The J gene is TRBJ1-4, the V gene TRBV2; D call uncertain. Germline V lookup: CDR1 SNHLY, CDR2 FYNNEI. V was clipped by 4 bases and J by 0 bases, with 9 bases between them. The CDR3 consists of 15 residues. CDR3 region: CASSGDIATNEKLFF. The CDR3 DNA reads TGTGCCAGCAGTGGAGATATTGCAACTAATGAAAAACTGTTTTTT.

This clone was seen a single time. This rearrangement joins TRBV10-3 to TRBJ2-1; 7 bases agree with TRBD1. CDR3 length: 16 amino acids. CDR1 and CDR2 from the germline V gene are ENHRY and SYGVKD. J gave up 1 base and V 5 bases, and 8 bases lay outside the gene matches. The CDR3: CAISSDTGASYNEQFF. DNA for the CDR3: TGTGCCATCAGTTCAGACACAGGGGCTTCCTACAATGAGCAGTTCTTC.

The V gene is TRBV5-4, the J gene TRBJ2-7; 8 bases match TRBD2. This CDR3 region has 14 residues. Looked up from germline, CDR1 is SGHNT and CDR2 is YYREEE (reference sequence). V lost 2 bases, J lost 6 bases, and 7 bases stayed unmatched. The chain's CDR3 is CASSFGTSSPEQYF. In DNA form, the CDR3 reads TGTGCCAGCAGCTTCGGGACTAGTTCTCCCGAGCAGTACTTC.

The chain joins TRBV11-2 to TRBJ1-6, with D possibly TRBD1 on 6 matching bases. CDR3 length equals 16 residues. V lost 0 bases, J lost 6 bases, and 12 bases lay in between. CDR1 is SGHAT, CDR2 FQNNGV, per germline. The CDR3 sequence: CASSLERSQGNSPLHF. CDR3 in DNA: TGTGCCAGCAGCTTAGAACGGTCACAGGGTAATTCACCCCTCCACTTT. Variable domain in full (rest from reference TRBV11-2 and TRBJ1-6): EAGVAQSPRYKIIEKRQSVAFWCNPISGHATLYWYQQILGQGPKLLIQFQNNGVVDDSQLPKDRFSAERLKGVDSTLKIQPAKLEDSAVYLCASSLERSQGNSPLHFGNGTRLTVT.

CDR3 protein: CASSSRTGGDEQYF. CDR3 bases: TGTGCCAGCAGCTCCCGGACAGGGGGGGACGAGCAGTACTTC. The rearrangement links TRBV11-3 to TRBJ2-7, with 10 nucleotides matching TRBD1. The CDR3 consists of 14 residues. Trimming took 4 bases from V and 5 from J; bases not matched to a gene: 5. In germline, CDR1 is SGHNT, CDR2 YENEEA.

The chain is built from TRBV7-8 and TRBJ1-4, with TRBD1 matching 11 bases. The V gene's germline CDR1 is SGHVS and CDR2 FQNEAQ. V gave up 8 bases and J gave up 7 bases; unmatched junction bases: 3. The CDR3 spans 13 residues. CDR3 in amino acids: CASAGTGGEKLFF. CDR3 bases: TGTGCCAGCGCCGGGACAGGGGGTGAAAAACTGTTTTTT.

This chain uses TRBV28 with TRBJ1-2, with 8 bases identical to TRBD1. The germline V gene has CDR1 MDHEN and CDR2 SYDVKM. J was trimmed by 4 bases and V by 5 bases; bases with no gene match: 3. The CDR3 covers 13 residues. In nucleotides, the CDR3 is TGTGCCAGCAGTCCACAGGGGGTCTATGGCTACACCTTC. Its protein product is CASSPQGVYGYTF.

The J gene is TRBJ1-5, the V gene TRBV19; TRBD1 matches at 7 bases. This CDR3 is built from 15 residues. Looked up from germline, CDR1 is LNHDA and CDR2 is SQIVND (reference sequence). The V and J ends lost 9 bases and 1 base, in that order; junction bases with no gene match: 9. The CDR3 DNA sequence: TGTGCCAGCGACGATACAGGGGACAGCAATCAGCCCCAGCATTTT. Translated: CASDDTGDSNQPQHF.

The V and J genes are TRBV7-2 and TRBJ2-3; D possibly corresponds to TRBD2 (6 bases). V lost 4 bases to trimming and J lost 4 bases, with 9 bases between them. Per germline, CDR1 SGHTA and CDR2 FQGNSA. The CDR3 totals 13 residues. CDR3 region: CASSSGGPDTQYF. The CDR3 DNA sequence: TGTGCCAGCAGCTCCGGGGGACCAGATACGCAGTATTTT. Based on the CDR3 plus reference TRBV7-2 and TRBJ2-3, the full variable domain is GAGVSQSPSNKVTEKGKDVELRCDPISGHTALYWYRQSLGQGLEFLIYFQGNSAPDKSGLPSDRFSAERTGGSVSTLTIQRTQQEDSAVYLCASSSGGPDTQYFGPGTRLTVL.

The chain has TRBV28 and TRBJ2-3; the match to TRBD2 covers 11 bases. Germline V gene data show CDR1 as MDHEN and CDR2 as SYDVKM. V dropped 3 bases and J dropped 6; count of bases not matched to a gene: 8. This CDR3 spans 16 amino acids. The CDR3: CASSFEIAGGLDTQYF. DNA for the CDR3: TGTGCCAGCAGTTTCGAGATAGCGGGGGGGTTGGATACGCAGTATTTT.

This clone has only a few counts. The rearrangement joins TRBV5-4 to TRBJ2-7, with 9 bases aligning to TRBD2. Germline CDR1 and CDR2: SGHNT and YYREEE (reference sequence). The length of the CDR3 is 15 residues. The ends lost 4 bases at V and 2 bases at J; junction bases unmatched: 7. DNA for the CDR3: TGTGCCAGCAGCGACCAGCGGGGGGTTACCTACGAGCAGTACTTC. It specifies CASSDQRGVTYEQYF.

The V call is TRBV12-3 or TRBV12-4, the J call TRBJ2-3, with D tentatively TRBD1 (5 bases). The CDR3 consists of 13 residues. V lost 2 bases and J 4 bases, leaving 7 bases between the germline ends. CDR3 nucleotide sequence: TGTGCCAGCAGTTTAATAGGGGCAGATACGCAGTATTTT. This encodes CASSLIGADTQYF.

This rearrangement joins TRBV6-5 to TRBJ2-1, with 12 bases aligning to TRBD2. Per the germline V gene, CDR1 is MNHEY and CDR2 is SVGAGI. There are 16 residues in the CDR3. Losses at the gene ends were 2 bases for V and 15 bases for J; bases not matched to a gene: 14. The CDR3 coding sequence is TGTGCCAGCAGTTACACGTATATGGCTAGCGGGGGGGCGTCGTTCTTC. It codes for CASSYTYMASGGASFF.

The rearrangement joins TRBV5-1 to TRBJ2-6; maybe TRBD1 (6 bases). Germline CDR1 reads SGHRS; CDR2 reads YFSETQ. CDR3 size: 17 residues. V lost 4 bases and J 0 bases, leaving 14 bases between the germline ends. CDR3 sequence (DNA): TGCGCCAGCAGCCTGAAACCACAGGGCTCTGGGGCCAACGTCCTGACTTTC. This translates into CASSLKPQGSGANVLTF.

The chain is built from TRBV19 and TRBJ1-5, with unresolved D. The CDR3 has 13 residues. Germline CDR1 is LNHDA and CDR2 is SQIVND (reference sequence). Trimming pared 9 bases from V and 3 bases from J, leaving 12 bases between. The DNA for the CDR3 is TGTGCCAGCGGTCCTAGACTCAATCAGCCCCAGCATTTT. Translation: CASGPRLNQPQHF.